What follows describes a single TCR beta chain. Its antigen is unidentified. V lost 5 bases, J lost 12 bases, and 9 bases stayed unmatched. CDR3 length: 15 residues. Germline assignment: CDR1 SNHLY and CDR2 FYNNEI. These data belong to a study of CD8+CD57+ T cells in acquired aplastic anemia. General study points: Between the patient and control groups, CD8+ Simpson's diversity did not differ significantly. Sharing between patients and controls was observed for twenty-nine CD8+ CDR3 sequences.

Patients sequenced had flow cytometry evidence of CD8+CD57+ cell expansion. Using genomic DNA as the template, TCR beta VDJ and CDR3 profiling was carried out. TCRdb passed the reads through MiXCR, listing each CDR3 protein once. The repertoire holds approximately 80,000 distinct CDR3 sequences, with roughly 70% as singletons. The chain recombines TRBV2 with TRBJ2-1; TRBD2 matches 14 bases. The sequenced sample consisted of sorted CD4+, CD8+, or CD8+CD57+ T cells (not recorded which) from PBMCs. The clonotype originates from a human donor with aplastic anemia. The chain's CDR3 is CASSTTSGGASPQFF. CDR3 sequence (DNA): TGTGCCAGCAGTACGACTAGCGGGGGGGCTTCGCCGCAGTTCTTC.